This is a list of T cell receptor beta chains from one sample in a study of long-term antiretroviral therapy in people with HIV. The method was immunoSEQ multiplex PCR; TCRdb's version includes in-frame clones alone and lacks a portion of them. The data contain tens of thousands of clones, under 80% of them singletons. The sample in question was unsorted PBMCs, obtained 0.5 years after starting antiretroviral therapy. The origin of the receptors is a woman aged 40 to 50 with HIV. The CDR3 runs from the conserved cysteine through the conserved F or W. Each record gives: D gene, clone size, J gene, CDR3 length, V gene, CDR3 DNA, CDR3 protein. The D gene is left open where the match is weak. For some rows the clone size is stated as once, few or many, or as a class when expanded; others skip it.

TRBD1	NA	TRBJ2-7	12	TRBV19	TGTGCCAGTAGTAATACAGGGGCCGAGCAGTACTTC	CASSNTGAEQYF
TRBD2	once	TRBJ2-1	14	TRBV30	TGTGCCTGGGCCGGGACTAGCTCTTACAATGAGCAGTTCTTC	CAWAGTSSYNEQFF
NA	NA	TRBJ2-1	15	TRBV30	TGTGCCTGGAGTGTACTAGGAACCCCCTACAATGAGCAGTTCTTC	CAWSVLGTPYNEQFF
NA	NA	TRBJ1-5	14	TRBV5-1	TGCGCCAGCAGCTTGGAAGGGGGAAATCAGCCCCAGCATTTT	CASSLEGGNQPQHF
TRBD1	NA	TRBJ1-2	17	TRBV7-9	TGTGCCAGCAGCCTAATACCGGGACAGGGGACAGCGGTTGGCTACACCTTC	CASSLIPGQGTAVGYTF
TRBD1	NA	TRBJ2-7	13	TRBV19	TGTGCCAGTAGTATTCGGACAGGCTACGAGCAGTACTTC	CASSIRTGYEQYF
NA	few	TRBJ2-2	18	TRBV7-9	TGTGCCAGCAGCTTAGTCTTCCGGGCGAAAGTTGGGTCCGGGGAGCTGTTTTTT	CASSLVFRAKVGSGELFF
TRBD2	NA	TRBJ2-3	16	TRBV27	TGTGCCAGCAGTTTAGAGAGCGGGGGGGCGGCAGATACGCAGTATTTT	CASSLESGGAADTQYF
TRBD2	once	TRBJ2-1	14	TRBV11-3	TGTGCCAGCAGCTTAGGAGCGGGGGGTGGTGAGCAGTTCTTC	CASSLGAGGGEQFF
NA	once	TRBJ2-5	15	TRBV9	TGTGCCAGCAGCCCCGAGGGCTTGAGAAAAGAGACCCAGTACTTC	CASSPEGLRKETQYF
NA	NA	TRBJ2-7	15	TRBV6-1	TGTGCCAGCAGACTAACGACAGGGAGGTCCTACGAGCAGTACTTC	CASRLTTGRSYEQYF
NA	NA	TRBJ2-5	14	TRBV5-1	TGCGCCAGCAGCTCCCAGGGGGGCCAAGAGACCCAGTACTTC	CASSSQGGQETQYF
TRBD2	NA	TRBJ2-7	13	TRBV28	TGTGCCAGCAGTAGCGGGGACTCCTACGAGCAGTACTTC	CASSSGDSYEQYF
NA	once	TRBJ2-5	15	TRBV28	TGTGCCAGCAGTTTATGGCAGGGGGGAGGTGAGACCCAGTACTTC	CASSLWQGGGETQYF
NA	once	TRBJ1-1	13	TRBV18	TGTGCCAGCTCGCTCTCAGGGAACACTGAAGCTTTCTTT	CASSLSGNTEAFF
NA	NA	TRBJ2-5	18	TRBV21-1	TGTGCCAGCAGCAAAGCGCTTTTGGCTAGCGGGGGGAAAGAGACCCAGTACTTC	CASSKALLASGGKETQYF
NA	NA	TRBJ1-2	15	TRBV6-5	TGTGCCAGCAGTTACTCGGGCAGTTTAAACTATGGCTACACCTTC	CASSYSGSLNYGYTF
NA	NA	TRBJ1-4	18	TRBV7-9	TGTGCCAGCAGCTTCGTCGGGGAGAAGAGGCAAATTAATGAAAAACTGTTTTTT	CASSFVGEKRQINEKLFF
NA	NA	TRBJ1-3	13	TRBV5-6	TGTGCCAGCAGCTTGGCGGGGGCCTCGGCCATATATTTT	CASSLAGASAIYF
NA	few	TRBJ1-5	14	TRBV27	TGTGCCAGCAGTTTAAGTCAGCTCAATCAGCCCCAGCATTTT	CASSLSQLNQPQHF
NA	once	TRBJ2-7	15	TRBV6-1	TGTGCCAGCAGTGAAGCGGGGGGTATCGCCTACGAGCAGTACTTC	CASSEAGGIAYEQYF
TRBD1	NA	TRBJ1-5	18	TRBV4-3	TGCGCCAGCAGCCGCAGCCTCCGGACAGGGAGGTCGATAGAACCCCAGCATTTT	CASSRSLRTGRSIEPQHF
NA	NA	TRBJ1-3	15	TRBV5-1	TGCGCCAGCAGCTTGGACGTGTACTCTGGAAACACCATATATTTT	CASSLDVYSGNTIYF
NA	NA	TRBJ2-7	15	TRBV19	TGTGCCAGCAGCGGCAGGGTGAGGGGGAGCTACGAGCAGTACTTC	CASSGRVRGSYEQYF
NA	NA	TRBJ2-4	14	TRBV21-1	TGTGCCAGCAGACCTACAGGGCCCAAAAACATTCAGTACTTC	CASRPTGPKNIQYF
NA	NA	TRBJ1-4	15	TRBV28	TGTGCCAGCAGTTTCTGGGCAAGTCGGAGTGAAAAACTGTTTTTT	CASSFWASRSEKLFF
TRBD1	few	TRBJ2-2	16	TRBV27	TGTGCCAGCAGTTTATCGCCTGCAGGGGGTTCCGGGGAGCTGTTTTTT	CASSLSPAGGSGELFF
NA	NA	TRBJ1-5	14	TRBV19	TGTGCCAGTAGTATTAGAGAGTACAATCAGCCCCAGCATTTT	CASSIREYNQPQHF
TRBD2	medium-sized	TRBJ2-1	16	TRBV6-4	TGTGCCAGCAGTGACTCTAGCGGGGGGGCTTTCGATGAGCAGTTCTTC	CASSDSSGGAFDEQFF
NA	NA	TRBJ2-3	15	TRBV2	TGTGCCAGCAGGTTGACAACGACCAACACAGATACGCAGTATTTT	CASRLTTTNTDTQYF
NA	NA	TRBJ1-1	12	TRBV6-1	TGTGCCAGCAGTGGACTCGAGTTTGAAGCTTTCTTT	CASSGLEFEAFF
TRBD2	once	TRBJ2-1	15	TRBV19	TGTGCCAGTAGTATCGGGGGGGGAATCGGCAATGAGCAGTTCTTC	CASSIGGGIGNEQFF
TRBD2	NA	TRBJ2-7	16	TRBV11-2	TGTGCCAGCAGCGCCTCGGGACTAGCGGGAAAGGGCGGCAGGCACTTC	CASSASGLAGKGGRHF
NA	NA	TRBJ2-6	13	TRBV7-9	TGTGCCAGCAGAGCCCCTGGGGCCAACGTCCTGACTTTC	CASRAPGANVLTF
NA	few	TRBJ1-1	14	TRBV6-6	TGTGCCAGCAGCCCCCTCGGGGGCAACACTGAAGCTTTCTTT	CASSPLGGNTEAFF
NA	NA	TRBJ1-4	15	TRBV29-1	TGCAGCGTTGAGGAACCGGGACTATCTAATGAAAAACTGTTTTTT	CSVEEPGLSNEKLFF
NA	NA	TRBJ1-2	12	TRBV7-2	TGTGCCAGCAGCCTAGATTTATATGGCTACACCTTC	CASSLDLYGYTF
NA	NA	TRBJ1-1	13	TRBV5-1	TGCGCCAGCAGCATGGCAAGCGGAGCTGAAGCTTTCTTT	CASSMASGAEAFF
NA	NA	TRBJ1-1	11	TRBV20-1	TGCAGTGCTCGGGGCGGGGGGGTGGCTTTCTTT	CSARGGGVAFF
NA	few	TRBJ1-4	15	TRBV4-1	TGCGCCAGCAGTCGCCCCCAAGGGGCTAATGAAAAACTGTTTTTT	CASSRPQGANEKLFF
TRBD1	NA	TRBJ2-3	15	TRBV15	TGTGCCACCAGCAGAGCGGGACAGAGCACAGATACGCAGTATTTT	CATSRAGQSTDTQYF
NA	NA	TRBJ2-4	15	TRBV5-4	TGTGCCAGCAGCCTTGCCGGGGGGCTAGAAAACATTCAGTACTTC	CASSLAGGLENIQYF
NA	NA	TRBJ1-5	16	TRBV28	TGTGCCAGCAGTTTTTCCACCCAGGGGAACAATCAGCCCCAGCATTTT	CASSFSTQGNNQPQHF
NA	NA	TRBJ1-1	13	TRBV5-6	TGTGCCAGCAGCTTGGGGTGGAACACTGAAGCTTTCTTT	CASSLGWNTEAFF